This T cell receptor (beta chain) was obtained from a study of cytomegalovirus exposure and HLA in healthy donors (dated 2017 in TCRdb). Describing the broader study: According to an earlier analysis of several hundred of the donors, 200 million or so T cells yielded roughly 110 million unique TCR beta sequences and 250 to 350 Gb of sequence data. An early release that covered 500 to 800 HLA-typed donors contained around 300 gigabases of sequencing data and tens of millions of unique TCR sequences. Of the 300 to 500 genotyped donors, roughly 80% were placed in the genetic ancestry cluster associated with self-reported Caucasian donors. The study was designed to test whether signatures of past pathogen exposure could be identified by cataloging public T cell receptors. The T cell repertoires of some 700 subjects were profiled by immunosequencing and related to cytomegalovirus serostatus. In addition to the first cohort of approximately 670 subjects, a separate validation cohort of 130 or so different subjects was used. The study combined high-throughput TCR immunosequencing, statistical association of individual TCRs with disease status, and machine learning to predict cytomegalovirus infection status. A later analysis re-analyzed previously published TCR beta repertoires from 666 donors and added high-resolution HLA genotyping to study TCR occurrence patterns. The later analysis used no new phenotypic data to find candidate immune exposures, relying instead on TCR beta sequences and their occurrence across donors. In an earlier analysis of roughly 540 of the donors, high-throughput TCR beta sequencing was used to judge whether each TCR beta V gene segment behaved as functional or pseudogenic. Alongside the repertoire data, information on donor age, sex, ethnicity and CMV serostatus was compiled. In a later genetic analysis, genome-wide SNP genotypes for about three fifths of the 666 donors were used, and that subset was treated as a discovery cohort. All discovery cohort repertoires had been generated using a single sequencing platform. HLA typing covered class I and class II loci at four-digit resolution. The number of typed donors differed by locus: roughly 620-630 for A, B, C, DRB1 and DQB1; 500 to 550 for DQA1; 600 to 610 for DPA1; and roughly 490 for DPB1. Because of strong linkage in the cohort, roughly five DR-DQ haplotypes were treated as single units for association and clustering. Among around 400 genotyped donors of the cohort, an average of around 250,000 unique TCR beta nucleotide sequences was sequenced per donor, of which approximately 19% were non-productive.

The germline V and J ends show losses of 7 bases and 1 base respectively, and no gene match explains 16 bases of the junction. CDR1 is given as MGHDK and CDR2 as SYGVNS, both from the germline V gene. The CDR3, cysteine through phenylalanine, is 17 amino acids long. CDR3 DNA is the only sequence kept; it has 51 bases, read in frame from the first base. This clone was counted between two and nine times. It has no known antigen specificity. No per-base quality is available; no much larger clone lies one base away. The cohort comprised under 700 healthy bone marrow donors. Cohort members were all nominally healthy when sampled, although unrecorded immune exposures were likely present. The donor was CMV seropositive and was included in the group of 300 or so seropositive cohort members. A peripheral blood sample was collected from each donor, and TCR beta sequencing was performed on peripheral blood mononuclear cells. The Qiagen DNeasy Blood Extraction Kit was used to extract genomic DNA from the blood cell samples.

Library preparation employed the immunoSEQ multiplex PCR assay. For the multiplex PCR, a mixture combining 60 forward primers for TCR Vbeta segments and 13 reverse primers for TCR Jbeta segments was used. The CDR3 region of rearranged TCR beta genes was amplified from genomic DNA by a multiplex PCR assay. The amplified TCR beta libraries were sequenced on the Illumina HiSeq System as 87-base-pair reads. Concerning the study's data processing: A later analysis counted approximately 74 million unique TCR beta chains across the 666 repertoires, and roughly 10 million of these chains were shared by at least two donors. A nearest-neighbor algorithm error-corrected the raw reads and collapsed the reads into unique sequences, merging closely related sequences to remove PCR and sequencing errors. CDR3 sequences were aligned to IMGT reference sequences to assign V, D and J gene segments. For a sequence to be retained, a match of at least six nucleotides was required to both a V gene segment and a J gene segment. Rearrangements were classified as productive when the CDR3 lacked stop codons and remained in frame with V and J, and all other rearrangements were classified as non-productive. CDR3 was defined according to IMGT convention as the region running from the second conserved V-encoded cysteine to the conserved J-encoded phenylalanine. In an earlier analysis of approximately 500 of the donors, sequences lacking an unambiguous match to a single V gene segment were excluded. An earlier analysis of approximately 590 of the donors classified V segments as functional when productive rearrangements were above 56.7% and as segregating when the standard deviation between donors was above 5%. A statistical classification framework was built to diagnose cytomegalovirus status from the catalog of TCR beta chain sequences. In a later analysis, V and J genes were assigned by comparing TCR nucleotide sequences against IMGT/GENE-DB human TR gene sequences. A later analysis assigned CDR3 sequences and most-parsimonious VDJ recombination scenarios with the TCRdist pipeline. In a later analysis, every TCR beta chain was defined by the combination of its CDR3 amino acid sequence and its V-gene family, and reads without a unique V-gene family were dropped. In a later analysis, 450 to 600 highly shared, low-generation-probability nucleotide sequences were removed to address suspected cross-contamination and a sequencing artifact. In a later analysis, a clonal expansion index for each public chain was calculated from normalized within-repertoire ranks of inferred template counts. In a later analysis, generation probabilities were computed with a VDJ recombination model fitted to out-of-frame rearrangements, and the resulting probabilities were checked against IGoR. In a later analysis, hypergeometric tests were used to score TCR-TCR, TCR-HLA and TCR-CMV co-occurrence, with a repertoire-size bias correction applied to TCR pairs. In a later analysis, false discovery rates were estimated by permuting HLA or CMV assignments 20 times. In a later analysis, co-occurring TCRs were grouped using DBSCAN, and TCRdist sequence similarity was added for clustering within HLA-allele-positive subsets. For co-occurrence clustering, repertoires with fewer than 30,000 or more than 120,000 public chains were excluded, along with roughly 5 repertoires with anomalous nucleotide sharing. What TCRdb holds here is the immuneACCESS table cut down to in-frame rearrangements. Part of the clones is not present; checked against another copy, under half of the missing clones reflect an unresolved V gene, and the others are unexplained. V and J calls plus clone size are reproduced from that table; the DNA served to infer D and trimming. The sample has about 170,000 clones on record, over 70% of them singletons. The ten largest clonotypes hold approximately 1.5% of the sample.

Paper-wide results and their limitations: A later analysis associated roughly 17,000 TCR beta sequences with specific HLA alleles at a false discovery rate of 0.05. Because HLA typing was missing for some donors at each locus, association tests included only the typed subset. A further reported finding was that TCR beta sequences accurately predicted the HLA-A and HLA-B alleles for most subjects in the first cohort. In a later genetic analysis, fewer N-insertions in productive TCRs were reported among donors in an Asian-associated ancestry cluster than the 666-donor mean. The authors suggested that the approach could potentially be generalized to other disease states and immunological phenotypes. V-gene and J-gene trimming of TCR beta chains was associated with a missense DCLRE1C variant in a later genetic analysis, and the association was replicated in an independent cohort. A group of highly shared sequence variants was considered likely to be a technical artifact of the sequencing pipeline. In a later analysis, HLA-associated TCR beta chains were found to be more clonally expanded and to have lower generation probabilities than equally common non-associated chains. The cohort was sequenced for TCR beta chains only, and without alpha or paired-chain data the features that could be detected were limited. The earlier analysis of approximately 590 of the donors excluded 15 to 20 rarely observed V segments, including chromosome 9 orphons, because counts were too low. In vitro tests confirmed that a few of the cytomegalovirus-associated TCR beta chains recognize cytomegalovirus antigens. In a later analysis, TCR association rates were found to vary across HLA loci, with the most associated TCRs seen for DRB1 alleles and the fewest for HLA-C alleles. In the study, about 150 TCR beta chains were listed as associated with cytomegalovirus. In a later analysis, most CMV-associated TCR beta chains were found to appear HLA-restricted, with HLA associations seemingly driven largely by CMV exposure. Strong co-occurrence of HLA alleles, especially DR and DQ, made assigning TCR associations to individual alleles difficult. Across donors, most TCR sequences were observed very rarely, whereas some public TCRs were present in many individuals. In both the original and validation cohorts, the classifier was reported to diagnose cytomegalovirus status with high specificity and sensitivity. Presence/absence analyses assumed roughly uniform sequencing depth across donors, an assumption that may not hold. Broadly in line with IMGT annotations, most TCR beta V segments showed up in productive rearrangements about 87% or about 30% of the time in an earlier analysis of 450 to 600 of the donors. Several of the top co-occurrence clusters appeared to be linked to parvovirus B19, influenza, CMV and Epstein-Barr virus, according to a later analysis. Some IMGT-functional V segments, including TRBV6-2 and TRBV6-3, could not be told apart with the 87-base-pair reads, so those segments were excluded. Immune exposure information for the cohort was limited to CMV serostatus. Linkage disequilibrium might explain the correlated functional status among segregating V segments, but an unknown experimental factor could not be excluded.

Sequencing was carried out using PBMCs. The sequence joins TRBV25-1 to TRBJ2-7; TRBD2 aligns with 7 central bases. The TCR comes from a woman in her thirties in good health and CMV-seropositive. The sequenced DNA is TGTGCCAGCACTGGGAGAGCCAGCGGGATTTCGTCCTACGAGCAGTACTTC. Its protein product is CASTGRASGISSYEQYF.